This entry is about one TCR beta chain. 60 Vbeta and 13 Jbeta primers were used in PCR. Produced via immunoSEQ multiplex PCR; TCRdb's table is partial and in-frame only. The sample includes roughly 100,000 clones, 70% to 80% of them seen just once. CDR1 and CDR2 (germline): MDHEN, SYDVKM. V was clipped by 4 bases and J by 10 bases, with 23 bases between them. The CDR3 spans 16 residues. This entry is derived from a study of cytomegalovirus exposure and HLA in healthy donors. As for the study in general: HLA-typed donors contributed 65 million to 95 million unique TCRs, which were held in an early data release.

The rearrangement joins TRBV28 to TRBJ2-1, with D perhaps matching TRBD2 (6 bases). The sequenced material came from PBMCs. The receptor comes from a male donor in good health and CMV-seropositive. The CDR3 DNA is TGTGCCAGCAGTTCCCTCGGGGGTATAGGAGGGTTAGAGCAGTTCTTC. This codes for CASSSLGGIGGLEQFF.